The entry that follows covers one T cell receptor beta chain sequence. Drawing of peripheral blood yielded about 10 milliliters from each donor. A minimum of 6.5 million PBMCs was isolated per sample. This entry belongs to a study of blood T cells in healthy people across ages. Primers used in a second PCR of about 7 to 12 cycles were a sample-barcoded 5' primer and a J-beta primer mix. Each of the cDNA molecules was tagged by a template-switch adaptor with 12 random nucleotides. TCRdb passed the 5' RACE reads through MiXCR, listing each CDR3 protein once. The sample yields about 1.8 million distinct CDR3 sequences, about 50% seen once. The germline gives CDR1 LNHNV, CDR2 YYDKDF (reference sequence). The CDR3 is 11 residues long. The V end was cut by 5 bases, the J end by 7 bases, with 8 bases between.

V gene TRBV15 combines with J gene TRBJ1-1, with D unresolved. This clonotype originated in a woman in her thirties or forties in good health. The sample taken for sequencing was blood. The CDR3 region has the DNA TGTGCCACCAGCGAGGGCGTTGAAGCTTTCTTT. Translated, it gives CATSEGVEAFF.